Listed below are T cell receptor beta chains from one sample, sequenced in a study of shared clonotypes between healthy human individuals. The assay was immunoSEQ multiplex PCR, and TCRdb's table has in-frame clones only and misses some. The sample has about 110,000 clones; about 70% are singletons. The sequenced material came from memory CD8+ T cells sorted from blood. The source of these receptors is a woman in her twenties or thirties in good health. CDR3s leave out the opening cysteine and the closing phenylalanine or tryptophan. The D gene is left open where the match is weak.

V: TRBV1
D: NA
J: TRBJ2-1
CDR3: PQGTSGGNEQF

V: TRBV18
D: NA
J: TRBJ2-7
CDR3: ASSRPLDKPYEQY

V: TRBV6-6
D: NA
J: TRBJ2-3
CDR3: ASSYSRAGFTDTQY

V: TRBV28
D: TRBD1
J: TRBJ2-7
CDR3: ASSRQGRSYEQY

V: TRBV28
D: NA
J: TRBJ1-4
CDR3: ASNPSTVNEKLF

V: TRBV4-2
D: NA
J: TRBJ2-7
CDR3: ASSQGYSYEQY

V: TRBV15
D: NA
J: TRBJ2-5
CDR3: ATSRGGSRAETQY

V: TRBV29-1
D: TRBD2
J: TRBJ2-1
CDR3: SVEETTSGRNEQF

V: TRBV5-1
D: TRBD2
J: TRBJ2-1
CDR3: ASSLSSGAYNEQF

V: TRBV11-2
D: NA
J: TRBJ1-1
CDR3: ASSPTGSEAF

V: TRBV19
D: TRBD1
J: TRBJ2-1
CDR3: ASSTGQFGHDEQF

V: TRBV19
D: NA
J: TRBJ1-5
CDR3: ASSRSGGLWQPQH

V: TRBV4-2
D: NA
J: TRBJ2-3
CDR3: ASSQDRRPLRTDTQY

V: TRBV28
D: NA
J: TRBJ2-7
CDR3: ASSLNPSSYEQY

V: TRBV5-1
D: NA
J: TRBJ1-1
CDR3: ASSLVGGANTEAF